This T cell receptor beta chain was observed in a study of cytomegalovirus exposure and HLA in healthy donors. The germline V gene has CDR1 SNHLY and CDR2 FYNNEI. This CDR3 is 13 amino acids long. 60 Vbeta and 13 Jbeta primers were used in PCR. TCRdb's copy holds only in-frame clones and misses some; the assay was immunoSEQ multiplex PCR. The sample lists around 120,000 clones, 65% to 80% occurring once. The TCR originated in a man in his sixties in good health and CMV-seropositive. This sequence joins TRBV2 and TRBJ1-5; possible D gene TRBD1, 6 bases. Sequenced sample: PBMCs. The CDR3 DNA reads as TGTGGACAGAGGACAGCTAGCAATCAGCCCCAGCATTTT. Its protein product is CGQRTASNQPQHF.